This T cell receptor (beta chain) was profiled in a study of lymphopenia after photon versus proton radiotherapy (dated by TCRdb to 2018 to 2020). With regard to the full study: The study compared the immunological effects of photon versus proton radiation therapy in patients with gastrointestinal tumors who developed high-grade lymphopenia. The cohort comprised 20 to 25 patients with gastrointestinal tumors who received either photon or proton therapy and then developed lymphopenia. The goal of the study was to characterize the differences between the two radiation modalities in how they affect the immune system. What the authors observed across the whole study: Among patients across the cohort who died, overall survival time showed an inverse correlation with a larger post-nadir drop in TCR diversity. During treatment, patients who received photon therapy lost naive T cells and TCR diversity and gained effector/memory populations, whereas patients who received proton therapy remained relatively stable. Once the lymphocyte count had reached its nadir, the repertoires of photon-treated patients showed oligoclonal expansion, particularly of CD8+ Temra cells, and this expansion drove the decline in diversity. The survival association was assessed only in patients who died, and the authors presented better survival with proton therapy as a possibility rather than a demonstrated result.

Comments on this clone: Its antigen is not yet known. Base-call qualities are not available, and no considerably larger clone is one nucleotide away.

Based on the germline V gene, the CDR1 and CDR2 sequences are SGHNT and YENEEA. V loses 1 base, J loses 5 bases, and the germline ends lie 9 bases apart. The CDR3, from cysteine to phenylalanine, totals 13 residues. CDR3 DNA is the only sequence kept; it has 39 bases, read in frame from the first base. Receptors were amplified or captured by the immunoSEQ multiplex PCR assay. Deep sequencing of rearranged TCR beta loci, alongside multiparametric flow cytometry, was used to profile T cell repertoires. This is the immuneACCESS table as TCRdb keeps it, with only in-frame sequences that have V and J called. A part of the clones is gone; compared with another copy, unresolved V genes explain less than half, and the rest is unexplained. The sample data list fewer than 35,000 clones, and 90% of these were observed just once. The leading ten clones occupy approximately 6.6% of the sample.

The TCR was taken from a woman between 45 and 60 years old with pancreatic cancer. The V and J genes are TRBV11-3 and TRBJ2-7, with a tentative D gene TRBD1 over 6 matching bases. Specimen: peripheral blood, collected from a patient treated with photon-based radiotherapy. In nucleotides, the sequence is TGTGCCAGCAGCTTAGGGACAGTGAACGAGCAGTACTTC. It is translated as CASSLGTVNEQYF.